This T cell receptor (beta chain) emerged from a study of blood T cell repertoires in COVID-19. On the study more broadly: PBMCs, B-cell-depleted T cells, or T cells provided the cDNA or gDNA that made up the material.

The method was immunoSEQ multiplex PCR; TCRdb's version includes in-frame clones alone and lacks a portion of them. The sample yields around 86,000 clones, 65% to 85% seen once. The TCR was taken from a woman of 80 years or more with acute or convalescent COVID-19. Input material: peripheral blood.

CDR3 sequence reads: CASSEFTASLTNNEQFF. CDR3 in DNA: TGTGCCAGCAGTGAATTCACGGCTAGCCTAACTAACAATGAGCAGTTCTTC. The chain recombines TRBV6-1 with TRBJ2-1; TRBD2 might be the D (5 bases). Germline-derived CDR1 and CDR2 are MNHNS and SASEGT. Trimming shortened V by 2 bases and J by 5 bases, and 19 bases separated the two germline ends. The CDR3 extends over 17 amino acids.